This TCR beta chain was sequenced for a study of identical twins. From germline, CDR1 is DFQATT and CDR2 SNEGSKA (reference sequence). The CDR3 is 14 residues long. V shed 3 bases and J shed 2 bases, with 10 bases lying between them. TCRdb redid the calling of the 5' RACE reads with MiXCR, one entry per CDR3 protein. The table includes about 720,000 distinct CDR3 sequences, 15% to 20% detected once. This sample was also put to use in a study of T cells expressing NK-cell markers. As reported in that work: More than five of the donors carried dominant NKG2C+ clonotypes that took up about 1.0-7.5% of their CD8+ T cells. HCMV specificity of expanded NKG2C+ T cell clones remained unclear.

Input material: PBMCs. This receptor was identified in a woman younger than 30 in good health. The rearrangement uses TRBV20-1 and TRBJ2-2; D gene ambiguous. This chain's CDR3 is CSASPLLNTGELFF. The CDR3 DNA reads TGCAGTGCTAGCCCCCTACTTAACACCGGGGAGCTGTTTTTT.